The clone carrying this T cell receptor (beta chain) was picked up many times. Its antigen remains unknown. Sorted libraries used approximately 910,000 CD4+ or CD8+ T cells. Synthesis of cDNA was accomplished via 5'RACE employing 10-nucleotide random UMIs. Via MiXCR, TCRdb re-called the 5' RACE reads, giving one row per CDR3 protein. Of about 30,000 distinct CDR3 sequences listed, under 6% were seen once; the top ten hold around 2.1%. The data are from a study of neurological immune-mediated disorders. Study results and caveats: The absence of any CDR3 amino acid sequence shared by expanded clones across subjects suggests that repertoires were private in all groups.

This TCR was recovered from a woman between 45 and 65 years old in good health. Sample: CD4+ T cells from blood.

The CDR3 DNA follows: TGTGCCAGCAGTGGGACTGGAAAAGGAGATACGCAGTATTTT. It encodes CASSGTGKGDTQYF. The rearrangement joins TRBV28 to TRBJ2-3; D may be TRBD2 (6 bases). Germline V CDR1 and CDR2: MDHEN, SYDVKM. The CDR3 loop spans 14 amino acids. V lost 5 bases and J 5 bases, leaving 14 bases between the germline ends.